A selection of T cell receptor beta chains follows, all from one sample in a study of siplizumab effects on memory and regulatory T cells. The protocol was immunoSEQ multiplex PCR, while the TCRdb copy is restricted to in-frame clones and leaves out a portion. The sample yields 85,000 to 130,000 clones, 91% seen once. Sequencing was performed on CD4+ T cells sorted from blood. The source of these receptors is a human donor in good health. Some clones in this sample may be carry-over from other donors' samples. The conserved cysteine and the conserved F or W are not part of the CDR3 here. The order of the fields is D gene, clone size, V gene, CDR3 protein. A D gene is named only where the DNA matches it firmly. Expanded clones get a size class; other rows say once, few or many, or leave the size out.

>-|-|TRBV5-1
ASSLDGNYEQY
>-|once|TRBV18
ASSPRVGESGYT
>-|-|TRBV6-1
ASSELSRYGYT
>-|-|TRBV19
ASSIGGSGNTIY
>TRBD2|-|TRBV5-6
ASRGGLARSTDTQY
>TRBD2|-|TRBV7-3
ASSLIGGRATGELF
>-|-|TRBV5-5
ASSFGTTDTQY
>TRBD2|-|TRBV7-9
ASSSRLAGVNEQF
>TRBD1|-|TRBV5-1
ASSLSPRTGRNTEAF
>TRBD2|-|TRBV28
ASSFLTSGRKTQY
>-|-|TRBV5-6
ASSLRTFLAKNIQY
>TRBD2|-|TRBV6-1
ASKRLAGTGELF
>-|once|TRBV4-1
ASSQGQNSYGYT
>-|-|TRBV5-6
ASSLALGGSQPQH
>-|-|TRBV7-9
ASSLAGPMYQETQY
>-|-|TRBV6-1
ASSEAWRGTDTQY
>-|-|TRBV11-2
ASSSTEAQYNEQF
>-|-|TRBV7-8
ASSLGLRRVYEQY
>TRBD2|-|TRBV6-4
ASSDRGGSTDTQY
>TRBD1|once|TRBV7-9
ASSETGIYGYT
>TRBD2|-|TRBV5-8
ASSLGSGLAGNTDTQY
>-|-|TRBV7-6
ASSRSGGRRSDTQY
>TRBD1|-|TRBV7-9
ASSLLTLGQGPT
>-|few|TRBV27
ASSRSRADSPLH
>TRBD1|-|TRBV10-3
AISVDRAGYLMNTEAF
>-|-|TRBV5-4
ASTVSRGGANTGELF
>-|-|TRBV19
ASSATTAHPGAF
>TRBD1|-|TRBV7-9
AAGIGTDYGYT